These 28 T cell receptor beta chains were sequenced from one sample in a study of blood T cell repertoires in COVID-19 (dated by TCRdb to 2020 to 2022). The library relied on the immunoSEQ multiplex PCR assay. This is the immuneACCESS table as TCRdb keeps it, with only in-frame sequences that have V and J called. A part of the clones is gone; compared with another copy, unresolved V genes explain less than half, and the rest is unexplained. For this sample the table gives 210,000 or so clones, of which approximately 80% were detected only once. Around 7.8% of the sample is held by the ten biggest clonotypes. Sequences were obtained from peripheral blood. The receptors were gathered from a woman of 80 years or more with COVID-19, enrolled during active disease.

This chain connects TRBV6-5 to TRBJ1-2, with D hard to call. Between the trimmed V and J ends, which lost 9 bases and 2 bases, there was a span of 7 bases. CDR3 length: 11 amino acids. Germline CDR1 MNHEY, CDR2 SVGAGI. CDR3 sequence: CASAQNYGYTF. DNA of the CDR3: TGTGCCAGTGCACAGAACTATGGCTACACCTTC.

This clone was counted only a few times. The gene calls are TRBV6-1 and TRBJ2-3; D unclear. The length of the CDR3 is 14 residues. Trimming took 2 bases from V and 1 from J, leaving 7 bases between them. From germline, CDR1 is MNHNS and CDR2 SASEGT. CDR3 bases: TGTGCCAGCAGTGAATCCGGTCGCACAGATACGCAGTATTTT. Translation: CASSESGRTDTQYF.

This clone was found a few times. This chain links TRBV20-1 with TRBJ1-1, with D hard to call. The CDR3 extends over 11 amino acids. From germline, CDR1 is DFQATT and CDR2 SNEGSKA (reference sequence). The V end was cut by 6 bases, the J end by 5 bases, with 10 bases between. The DNA for the CDR3 is TGCAGTGCACCGTTGGAGACTGAAGCTTTCTTT. Translation: CSAPLETEAFF.

The chain couples TRBV7-9 to TRBJ2-5; D is perhaps TRBD2 (5 bases). Trimming pared 1 base from V and 4 bases from J, leaving 10 bases between. Germline loops: CDR1 SEHNR, CDR2 FQNEAQ (reference sequence). The CDR3 has 14 residues. This CDR3 is CASSLGLSGETQYF. The DNA of the CDR3 is TGTGCCAGCAGCTTAGGACTAAGCGGAGAGACCCAGTACTTC.

The rearrangement links TRBV18 to TRBJ2-3; the D is unclear. The CDR3 spans 15 residues. Trimming shortened V by 0 bases and J by 0 bases, and 7 bases separated the two germline ends. Germline assignment: CDR1 KGHSH and CDR2 LQKENI. The DNA for the CDR3 is TGTGCCAGCTCACCACCCTCCCTTAGCACAGATACGCAGTATTTT. This codes for CASSPPSLSTDTQYF. Combining the CDR3 with reference TRBV18 and TRBJ2-3 gives the whole variable domain NAGVMQNPRHLVRRRGQEARLRCSPMKGHSHVYWYRQLPEEGLKFMVYLQKENIIDESGMPKERFSAEFPKEGPSILRIQQVVRGDSAAYFCASSPPSLSTDTQYFGPGTRLTVL.

This clone was counted once. This chain uses TRBV12-3 or TRBV12-4 with TRBJ1-3; D gene ambiguous. V lost 7 bases and J lost 2, with 9 bases in between. The CDR3 has 13 amino acids. The CDR3 loop reads CASTKAAGNTIYF. The CDR3 region has the DNA TGTGCCAGCACCAAGGCGGCTGGAAACACCATATATTTT.

The chain recombines TRBV10-3 with TRBJ2-3; TRBD2 matches at 15 bases. J was trimmed by 0 bases and V by 8 bases; bases with no gene match: 3. The CDR3 runs to 16 residues. Germline V gives CDR1 ENHRY, CDR2 SYGVKD. CDR3 amino acids: CAIGTSGGSSTDTQYF. Written as DNA, the CDR3 is TGTGCCATCGGGACTAGCGGGGGGTCTAGCACAGATACGCAGTATTTT.

CDR3 residues: CASTRRGTGFGEQFF. As DNA, the CDR3 is TGTGCCAGCACCCGAAGGGGGACAGGGTTCGGTGAGCAGTTCTTC. The genes are TRBV7-2 and TRBJ2-1, with 9 bases lining up with TRBD1. CDR1 SGHTA and CDR2 FQGNSA come from the germline V gene. CDR3 size: 15 residues. With V trimmed by 7 bases and J by 9 bases, 13 bases remained unmatched. Based on the CDR3 plus reference TRBV7-2 and TRBJ2-1, the full variable domain is GAGVSQSPSNKVTEKGKDVELRCDPISGHTALYWYRQSLGQGLEFLIYFQGNSAPDKSGLPSDRFSAERTGGSVSTLTIQRTQQEDSAVYLCASTRRGTGFGEQFFGPGTRLTVL.

This clone was found a few times. The chain carries TRBV3-1 (or the pseudogene TRBV3-2) and TRBJ1-6; 8 positions agree with TRBD1. The CDR3 runs 13 residues. Germline values: CDR1 LGHDT, CDR2 YNNKEL (reference sequence). The ends lost 10 bases at V and 6 bases at J; junction bases unmatched: 5. The CDR3 loop is CATGDRINSPLHF. In DNA, the CDR3 is TGTGCCACCGGGGACAGGATTAATTCACCCCTCCACTTT.

The chain couples TRBV29-1 to TRBJ2-3; 10 bases align to TRBD2. CDR1 and CDR2 from the germline V gene are SQVTM and ANQGSEA. This CDR3 is 12 amino acids long. With 7 bases clipped from V and 4 bases from J, the junction kept 2 bases outside the gene matches. CDR3: CSEAGGADTQYF. The CDR3 DNA sequence: TGCAGCGAAGCGGGAGGGGCAGATACGCAGTATTTT.

The chain carries TRBV6-5 and TRBJ1-5; D perhaps matches TRBD1 (5 bases). Per germline, CDR1 MNHEY and CDR2 SVGAGI. Trimming cost V 8 bases and J 6 bases, with 17 bases left between them. The CDR3 has 14 residues. CDR3 residues: CASRNPGIGQPQHF. CDR3 coding DNA: TGTGCCAGCCGAAACCCAGGGATAGGTCAGCCCCAGCATTTT.

This clone was found a few times. The chain links TRBV18 to TRBJ1-6, with TRBD1 matching 7 bases. In germline, CDR1 is KGHSH, CDR2 LQKENI. V was clipped by 3 bases and J by 8 bases; unmatched bases: 4. The CDR3 has 14 amino acids. This CDR3 reads CASSPSGGDSPLHF. Written as DNA, the CDR3 is TGTGCCAGCTCACCTTCAGGGGGAGATTCACCCCTCCACTTT.

This chain links TRBV5-8 with TRBJ2-4, with no clear D. CDR1 is SGHTS and CDR2 is YDEGEE in the germline V gene. V lost 0 bases and J lost 1, with 8 bases in between. The CDR3 is 15 residues long. The CDR3 DNA sequence: TGTGCCAGCAGCTTGGGCGGTGGGGCCAAAAACATTCAGTACTTC. This sequence encodes CASSLGGGAKNIQYF.

The rearrangement uses TRBV10-1 and TRBJ1-1; D is unclear. Trimming removed 3 bases from V and 0 bases from J, with 5 bases in between. The CDR3 length is 13 residues. Germline V gene data show CDR1 as WNHNN and CDR2 as SYGVQD (reference sequence). The CDR3 DNA is TGCGCCAGCAGTGATTCTCTGAACACTGAAGCTTTCTTT. Its protein is CASSDSLNTEAFF.

The chain uses TRBV4-1 and TRBJ1-1; D gene uncertain. CDR3 length: 13 amino acids. Germline V CDR1 and CDR2: MGHRA, YSYEKL. The V end was cut by 6 bases, the J end by 0 bases, with 8 bases between. The CDR3 DNA follows: TGCGCCAGCAGACAGCCTGTGAACACTGAAGCTTTCTTT. Translation gives CASRQPVNTEAFF.

In its sample, this clone was seen once. The chain carries TRBV7-3 and TRBJ2-7; maybe TRBD2 (6 bases). Germline CDR1 SGHTA, CDR2 FQGTGA. This CDR3 contains 14 residues. V was trimmed by 5 bases and J by 6 bases, leaving 17 bases between them. The CDR3 DNA follows: TGTGCCAGCAGCAGCGCCGGGAGCCTCCGCGAGCAGTACTTC. It yields the protein CASSSAGSLREQYF.

CDR3 region: CASRQDPSYEQYF. CDR3 nucleotide sequence: TGTGCCAGCAGACAGGACCCCTCCTACGAGCAGTACTTC. The rearrangement joins TRBV12-3 or TRBV12-4 to TRBJ2-7; possible D gene TRBD1, 5 bases. The CDR3 loop spans 13 amino acids. Trimming stripped 6 bases from V and 0 bases from J, with 9 bases between.

J is TRBJ1-1 and V is TRBV29-1; the D gene is possibly TRBD1 (5 bases). CDR3 size: 14 residues. Trimming pared 6 bases from V and 1 base from J, leaving 15 bases between. In germline, CDR1 is SQVTM, CDR2 ANQGSEA. The CDR3 DNA sequence: TGCAGCGTAGCGCACAGCCAGGGGAACACTGAAGCTTTCTTT. It codes for CSVAHSQGNTEAFF.

The chain couples TRBV9 to TRBJ2-3; a possible D gene is TRBD2 (5 bases). The germline gives CDR1 SGDLS, CDR2 YYNGEE. This CDR3 region has 13 residues. Trimming cost V 1 base and J 4 bases, with 7 bases left between them. CDR3 in DNA: TGTGCCAGCAGCGTACTCGGGGCAGATACGCAGTATTTT. It yields the protein CASSVLGADTQYF. Full variable domain (missing parts from reference TRBV9 and TRBJ2-3): DSGVTQTPKHLITATGQRVTLRCSPRSGDLSVYWYQQSLDQGLQFLIQYYNGEERAKGNILERFSAQQFPDLHSELNLSSLELGDSALYFCASSVLGADTQYFGPGTRLTVL.

The chain couples TRBV14 to TRBJ2-1, with D tentatively TRBD2 (7 bases). Germline lookup yields CDR1 SGHDN and CDR2 FVKESK. The CDR3 contains 16 residues. With 0 bases removed from V and 7 bases from J, the gap between germline ends came to 16 bases. As DNA, the CDR3 is TGTGCCAGCAGCCAAGATGCGGGGGCCGGTCGGAATGAGCAGTTCTTC. Amino acids: CASSQDAGAGRNEQFF.

This rearrangement joins TRBV13 to TRBJ1-4; 9 nucleotides align to TRBD1. After removal of 3 bases from V and 2 bases from J, the junction contained 7 bases not matched to a gene. The CDR3 is 17 residues long. Germline V gene sequence: CDR1 PRHDT, CDR2 FYEKMQ (reference sequence). CDR3 protein: CASSFSWTGATNEKLFF. CDR3 bases: TGTGCCAGCAGCTTCTCTTGGACAGGGGCGACTAATGAAAAACTGTTTTTT.

CDR3: CASSLGSQGVFTGELFF. CDR3 nucleotides: TGTGCCAGCAGCTTGGGATCGCAGGGGGTCTTCACCGGGGAGCTGTTTTTT. The genes are TRBV7-3 and TRBJ2-2; 7 positions match TRBD1. The CDR3 totals 17 residues. V was pared by 3 bases and J by 4 bases, with 11 bases of the junction left unmatched. Germline assignment: CDR1 SGHTA and CDR2 FQGTGA.

V gene TRBV9 combines with J gene TRBJ1-4, with D perhaps TRBD1 (5 bases). CDR3 size: 14 residues. V lost 0 bases, J lost 8 bases, and 11 bases lay in between. Germline values: CDR1 SGDLS, CDR2 YYNGEE. CDR3 residues: CASSVDVGPEKLFF. CDR3 bases: TGTGCCAGCAGCGTAGATGTGGGGCCCGAAAAACTGTTTTTT. Full variable domain (missing parts from reference TRBV9 and TRBJ1-4): DSGVTQTPKHLITATGQRVTLRCSPRSGDLSVYWYQQSLDQGLQFLIQYYNGEERAKGNILERFSAQQFPDLHSELNLSSLELGDSALYFCASSVDVGPEKLFFGSGTQLSVL.

The J gene is TRBJ1-6, the V gene TRBV28, with a weak D call TRBD1 (6 bases). V shed 6 bases and J shed 5 bases, with 8 bases lying between them. Germline CDR1 MDHEN, CDR2 SYDVKM. The CDR3 consists of 13 residues. The CDR3 loop is CASRQGNNSPLHF. The CDR3 nucleotides are TGTGCCAGCAGACAGGGTAATAATTCACCCCTCCACTTT. The full variable domain, in which reference TRBV28 and TRBJ1-6 provide the parts outside the CDR3, is DVKVTQSSRYLVKRTGEKVFLECVQDMDHENMFWYRQDPGLGLRLIYFSYDVKMKEKGDIPEGYSVSREKKERFSLILESASTNQTSMYLCASRQGNNSPLHFGNGTRLTVT.

This clone was picked up a small number of times. The CDR3 here is CASSVGDRLNTEAFF. CDR3 DNA sequence: TGTGCCAGCAGCGTGGGGGACAGATTGAACACTGAAGCTTTCTTT. V is TRBV9 and J is TRBJ1-1; 7 bases fit TRBD1. Germline trimming cut 2 bases from V and 0 bases from J; bases unmatched to any gene: 4. The CDR3 consists of 15 residues. Germline CDR1 reads SGDLS; CDR2 reads YYNGEE.

This clone was counted once. The rearrangement links TRBV5-1 to TRBJ2-2, with TRBD2 matching over 12 bases. This CDR3 has 19 residues. CDR1 and CDR2 (germline): SGHRS, YFSETQ. V shed 5 bases and J 5 bases; nucleotides not matched to a gene: 16. The CDR3 is CASREGRTSGIVGTGELFF. CDR3 sequence (DNA): TGCGCCAGCAGGGAGGGACGGACTAGCGGGATCGTGGGTACCGGGGAGCTGTTTTTT.

Concerning this clone itself: This specimen includes other DNA sequences encoding the same CDR3. This rearrangement joins TRBV7-8 to TRBJ1-3, with TRBD1 matching over 7 bases. The V and J ends lost 4 bases and 2 bases, in that order; junction bases with no gene match: 2. There are 14 residues in the CDR3. Germline V gives CDR1 SGHVS, CDR2 FQNEAQ. The CDR3 protein is CASSSGTAGNTIYF. The CDR3 DNA reads TGTGCCAGCAGCTCCGGGACAGCTGGAAACACCATATATTTT. The variable domain in full, with the rest retrieved from reference TRBV7-8 and TRBJ1-3, is GAGVSQSPRYKVAKRGQDVALRCDPISGHVSLFWYQQALGQGPEFLTYFQNEAQLDKSGLPSDRFFAERPEGSVSTLKIQRTQQEDSAVYLCASSSGTAGNTIYFGEGSWLTVV.

In DNA form, the CDR3 reads TGTGCCAGCAGGCCGGGACAGGGAACCCTTCGGCACAATGAGCAGTTCTTC. It translates to CASRPGQGTLRHNEQFF. This sequence joins TRBV27 and TRBJ2-1; 9 bases map to TRBD1. Germline trimming cut 6 bases from V and 5 bases from J; bases unmatched to any gene: 14. This CDR3 is built from 17 residues. The germline V gene encodes CDR1 MNHEY and CDR2 SMNVEV (reference sequence).